One sample yielded the 19 T cell receptor beta chains listed below, sequenced in a study of shared clonotypes between healthy human individuals. Libraries were prepared by immunoSEQ multiplex PCR; TCRdb keeps only in-frame clonotypes and omits some of them. The table has about 2.1 million clones, 90% to 95% seen once. Naivety among CD8 cells was defined by CD45RO negativity and positive CCR7 selection, thereby excluding terminally differentiated effector memory CD45RA+ cells. Sequenced: naive CD8+ T cells from PBMCs. Every receptor here comes from a young man in good health. Some clones in this sample may be carry-over from other donors' samples.

The chain carries TRBV6-1 and TRBJ2-1; D is possibly TRBD2 (6 bases). Looked up from germline, CDR1 is MNHNS and CDR2 is SASEGT. The CDR3 runs 15 residues. V lost 6 bases, J lost 3 bases, and 15 bases lay in between. CDR3 in DNA: TGTGCCAGCAGCTCGTGGGACTTAAACTACAATGAGCAGTTCTTC. It is translated as CASSSWDLNYNEQFF.

The CDR3 loop is CASSIDREGKEYNEQFF. The CDR3 nucleotides are TGTGCCAGTAGTATAGATCGGGAGGGGAAGGAATACAATGAGCAGTTCTTC. This chain uses TRBV19 with TRBJ2-1; 8 bases map to TRBD2. The CDR3 has 17 residues. CDR1 LNHDA and CDR2 SQIVND come from the germline V gene (reference sequence). Unmatched junction bases numbered 8, after V lost 0 bases and J lost 4 bases. The complete variable domain, with remaining parts taken from reference TRBV19 and TRBJ2-1, reads DGGITQSPKYLFRKEGQNVTLSCEQNLNHDAMYWYRQDPGQGLRLIYYSQIVNDFQKGDIAEGYSVSREKKESFPLTVTSAQKNPTAFYLCASSIDREGKEYNEQFFGPGTRLTVL.

This chain uses TRBV9 with TRBJ1-1; D not resolved. Germline assignment: CDR1 SGDLS and CDR2 YYNGEE. V was trimmed by 3 bases and J by 1 base, leaving 10 bases between them. The CDR3 spans 14 residues. DNA of the CDR3: TGTGCCAGCAGCGCCCAACGGGAGAACACTGAAGCTTTCTTT. This sequence encodes CASSAQRENTEAFF.

V is TRBV9 and J is TRBJ2-7, with D possibly being TRBD1 (5 bases). The ends were cut back, 6 bases at V and 7 bases at J, with 17 bases in the middle. The germline V gene encodes CDR1 SGDLS and CDR2 YYNGEE. CDR3 length: 13 residues. CDR3 region: CASIPPQGSEQYF. The CDR3, as DNA: TGTGCCAGCATCCCTCCTCAGGGTTCTGAGCAGTACTTC.

In DNA form, the CDR3 reads TGTGCCAGCAGTGCGGGAGGGCATTACTACGAGCAGTACTTC. Protein: CASSAGGHYYEQYF. The V call is TRBV9, the J call TRBJ2-7, with TRBD2 matching 9 bases. Trimming took 5 bases from V and 3 from J; bases not matched to a gene: 6. Germline V gives CDR1 SGDLS, CDR2 YYNGEE. This CDR3 contains 14 residues.

This sequence joins TRBV15 and TRBJ2-2, with D maybe TRBD1 (6 bases). The CDR3 has 14 residues. Trimming pared 1 base from V and 6 bases from J, leaving 9 bases between. Per germline, CDR1 LNHNV and CDR2 YYDKDF (reference sequence). For the CDR3, the DNA is TGTGCCACCAGCAGAGGCGCAGGGGCCGGGGAGCTGTTTTTT. Its protein is CATSRGAGAGELFF.

This clone appeared once. V and J are TRBV9 and TRBJ1-2, with D uncertain. The CDR3 loop spans 15 amino acids. Germline-derived CDR1 and CDR2 are SGDLS and YYNGEE. Trimming took off 1 base at V and 2 bases at J, with 12 bases between the two ends. The CDR3 sequence: CASSVSPGSNYGYTF. In nucleotides, the CDR3 is TGTGCCAGCAGCGTATCGCCAGGAAGCAACTATGGCTACACCTTC.

V and J are TRBV28 and TRBJ1-2; a possible D gene is TRBD1 (6 bases). V shed 2 bases and J shed 7 bases, with 17 bases lying between them. The CDR3 covers 15 residues. CDR1 is MDHEN and CDR2 is SYDVKM in the germline V gene. The CDR3 nucleotides read TGTGCCAGCAGTTTACGCCTGGACAGAGCGGGTGGCTACACCTTC. Translation: CASSLRLDRAGGYTF.

This clone was counted only a few times. V and J are TRBV6-1 and TRBJ1-3; 8 nucleotides line up with TRBD1. The germline CDR1 and CDR2 sequences are MNHNS and SASEGT. The CDR3 has 15 residues. After removal of 1 base from V and 1 base from J, the junction contained 0 bases not matched to a gene. CDR3 sequence: CASSEGTGSGNTIYF. The CDR3 DNA reads as TGTGCCAGCAGTGAAGGGACAGGGTCTGGAAACACCATATATTTT.

This chain joins TRBV4-2 and TRBJ2-3; 10 positions match TRBD2. V shed 4 bases and J 6 bases; nucleotides not matched to a gene: 16. The length of the CDR3 is 18 residues. The germline gives CDR1 LGHNA, CDR2 YNFKEQ. CDR3 nucleotide sequence: TGTGCCAGCAGCCCGGAACCAGGAGCGAGCGGGAGGGCCGATACGCAGTATTTT. It yields the protein CASSPEPGASGRADTQYF.

The chain recombines TRBV27 with TRBJ2-1; D may be TRBD1 or TRBD2 (5 bases each). In germline, CDR1 is MNHEY, CDR2 SMNVEV (reference sequence). V lost 1 base to trimming and J lost 3 bases, with 13 bases between them. The CDR3 runs 16 residues. CDR3 sequence reads: CASSLYAGANYNEQFF. In DNA form, the CDR3 reads TGTGCCAGCAGTTTATACGCCGGGGCCAACTACAATGAGCAGTTCTTC.

This chain joins TRBV7-2 and TRBJ2-2; tentatively, D is TRBD2 (5 bases). The CDR3 length is 18 residues. Trimming stripped 2 bases from V and 6 bases from J, with 22 bases between. Germline values: CDR1 SGHTA, CDR2 FQGNSA. CDR3 nucleotide sequence: TGTGCCAGCAGCTTAAAAGTAACCGGGAATAGGTTAGCCGGGGAGCTGTTTTTT. As protein: CASSLKVTGNRLAGELFF.

J is TRBJ2-1 and V is TRBV11-2; no reliable D call. CDR1 is SGHAT and CDR2 is FQNNGV in the germline V gene. The CDR3 extends over 10 amino acids. The ends were cut back, 5 bases at V and 10 bases at J, with 6 bases in the middle. The CDR3 region has the DNA TGTGCCAGCAGCGGCAGGGAGCAGTTCTTC. Amino acids: CASSGREQFF.

For this clone: At the DNA level, this CDR3 is encoded by other sequences in the same sample as well. This sequence joins TRBV7-9 and TRBJ2-5; no reliable D call. Germline V gene lookup returns CDR1 SEHNR and CDR2 FQNEAQ (reference sequence). CDR3 length equals 13 residues. Trimming cost V 5 bases and J 2 bases, with 9 bases left between them. The CDR3 loop reads CASSPPLQETQYF. The CDR3 DNA is TGTGCCAGCAGCCCACCGCTTCAAGAGACCCAGTACTTC.

The chain joins TRBV6-5 to TRBJ2-1; 11 bases align to TRBD2. Germline CDR1 reads MNHEY; CDR2 reads SVGAGI. This CDR3 comprises 15 residues. V lost 4 bases and J lost 8; bases outside the gene matches: 7. CDR3 DNA: TGTGCCAGCAGTTCGACTAGCGGGATCAGCCATGAGCAGTTCTTC. Translation gives CASSSTSGISHEQFF.

The rearrangement uses TRBV6-5 and TRBJ1-2; 7 bases match TRBD1. Trimming at V came to 2 bases and at J to 4 bases, leaving 4 bases not matched to a gene. This CDR3 contains 14 residues. The germline V gene has CDR1 MNHEY and CDR2 SVGAGI. CDR3 nucleotide sequence: TGTGCCAGCAGTTACACGAGACAGGGCTATGGCTACACCTTC. Amino acids: CASSYTRQGYGYTF.

As for this clone: One end of the junction varies from germline; a read error may be responsible. In DNA form, the CDR3 reads TGTGCCAGCAGCGTAGATCGGACAGATCGGACCCCCTACGAGCAGTACTTC. This translates into CASSVDRTDRTPYEQYF. V usage is TRBV11-2 and J usage is TRBJ2-7; possibly TRBD1 for D (6 bases). Germline V gene data show CDR1 as SGHAT and CDR2 as FQNNGV. The CDR3 is made up of 17 amino acids.

The chain combines TRBV5-7 with TRBJ2-5; 7 bases align to TRBD2. TRBV5-7 is designated an ORF whose function remains uncertain. This CDR3 comprises 18 residues. Trimming cost V 2 bases and J 5 bases; bases outside gene matches: 18. In DNA form, the CDR3 reads TGTGCCAGCAGCTTCAGGACACTTACGACCGCCGGGGGGGAGACCCAGTACTTC. Translated, it gives CASSFRTLTTAGGETQYF.

V gene TRBV6-1 combines with J gene TRBJ1-1; D gene ambiguous. The V end lost 0 bases, the J end lost 2 bases, and 19 bases lay between the germline ends. This CDR3 spans 18 amino acids. Germline V gene lookup returns CDR1 MNHNS and CDR2 SASEGT. This chain's CDR3 is CASSEAPLSAQINTEAFF. CDR3 sequence (DNA): TGTGCCAGCAGTGAAGCGCCCCTCTCTGCACAGATTAACACTGAAGCTTTCTTT.